The present T cell receptor beta chain was sequenced within a study of technical replicates of blood from several donors. Germline CDR1 LNHDA, CDR2 SQIVND (reference sequence). This CDR3 comprises 14 residues. V trimming: 6 bases; J trimming: 0 bases; junction bases outside the gene matches: 4. The method was immunoSEQ multiplex PCR; TCRdb's version includes in-frame clones alone and lacks a portion of them. Of under 95,000 clones detected, nearly 97% appear once; the ten largest clones hold over 0.25%. The sample comprised T cells isolated from PBMCs. V gene TRBV19 combines with J gene TRBJ1-2, with 7 bases aligning to TRBD1. This clonotype was sampled from a human donor in good health. The CDR3 DNA sequence: TGTGCCAGTAGCCCCGGGACAGCTAACTATGGCTACACCTTC. Residues: CASSPGTANYGYTF.